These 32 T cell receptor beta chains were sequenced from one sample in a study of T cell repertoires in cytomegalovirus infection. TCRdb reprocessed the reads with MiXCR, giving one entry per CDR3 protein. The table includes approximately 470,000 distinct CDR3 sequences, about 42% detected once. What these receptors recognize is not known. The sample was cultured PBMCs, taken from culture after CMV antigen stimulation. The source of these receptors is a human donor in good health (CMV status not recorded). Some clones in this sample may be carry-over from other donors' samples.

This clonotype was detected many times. The CDR3 loop is CASSLMGGSNQPQHF. The CDR3 coding sequence is TGTGCCAGCAGCTTAATGGGGGGCAGCAATCAGCCCCAGCATTTT. The gene calls are TRBV7-2 and TRBJ1-5, with D possibly being TRBD1 (6 bases). The germline V and J ends were trimmed by 2 bases and 1 base, with 9 bases remaining between them. This CDR3 is built from 15 residues. Germline loops: CDR1 SGHTA, CDR2 FQGNSA.

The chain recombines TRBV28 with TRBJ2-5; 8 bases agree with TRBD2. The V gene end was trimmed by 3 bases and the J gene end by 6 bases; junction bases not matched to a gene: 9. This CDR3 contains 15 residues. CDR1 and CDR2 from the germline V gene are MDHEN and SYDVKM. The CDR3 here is CASSLGSGDLQTQYF. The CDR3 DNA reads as TGTGCCAGCAGTTTGGGTAGCGGGGACCTACAGACCCAGTACTTC. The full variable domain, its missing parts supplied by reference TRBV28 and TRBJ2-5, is DVKVTQSSRYLVKRTGEKVFLECVQDMDHENMFWYRQDPGLGLRLIYFSYDVKMKEKGDIPEGYSVSREKKERFSLILESASTNQTSMYLCASSLGSGDLQTQYFGPGTRLLVL.

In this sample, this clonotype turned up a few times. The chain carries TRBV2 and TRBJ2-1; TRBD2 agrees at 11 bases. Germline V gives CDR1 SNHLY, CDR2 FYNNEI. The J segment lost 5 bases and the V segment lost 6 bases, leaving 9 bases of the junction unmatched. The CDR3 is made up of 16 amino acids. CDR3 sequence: CASSLPPGLADNEQFF. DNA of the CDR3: TGTGCCAGCAGCCTCCCCCCGGGACTAGCGGACAATGAGCAGTTCTTC.

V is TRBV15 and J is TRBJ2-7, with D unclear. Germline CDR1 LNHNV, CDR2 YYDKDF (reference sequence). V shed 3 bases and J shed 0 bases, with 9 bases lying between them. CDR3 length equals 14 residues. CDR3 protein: CATSRYWSSYEQYF. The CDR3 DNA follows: TGTGCCACCAGCAGGTATTGGAGCTCCTACGAGCAGTACTTC.

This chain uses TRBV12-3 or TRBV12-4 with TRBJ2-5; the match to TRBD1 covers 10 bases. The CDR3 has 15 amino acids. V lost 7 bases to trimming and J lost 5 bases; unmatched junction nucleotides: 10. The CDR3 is CASNPGQGSSETQYF. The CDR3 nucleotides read TGTGCCAGCAATCCGGGACAGGGGTCCTCCGAGACCCAGTACTTC.

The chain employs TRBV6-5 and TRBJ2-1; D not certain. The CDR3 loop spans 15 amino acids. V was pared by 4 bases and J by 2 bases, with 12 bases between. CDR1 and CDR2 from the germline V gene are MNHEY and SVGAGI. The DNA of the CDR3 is TGTGCCAGCAGTTTCGCGACACCGGCCTACAATGAGCAGTTCTTC. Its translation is CASSFATPAYNEQFF.

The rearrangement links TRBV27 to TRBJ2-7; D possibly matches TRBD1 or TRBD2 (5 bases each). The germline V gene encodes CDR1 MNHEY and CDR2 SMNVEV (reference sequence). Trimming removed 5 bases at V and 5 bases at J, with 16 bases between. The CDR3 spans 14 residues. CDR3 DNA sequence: TGTGCCAGCAGTCTTGGAGGTGGACACCACGAGCAGTACTTC. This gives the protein CASSLGGGHHEQYF.

CDR3 protein: CASSPLGPSNYGYTF. The CDR3 bases are TGTGCCAGCAGTCCCCTCGGGCCTTCTAACTATGGCTACACCTTC. The chain uses TRBV12-3 or TRBV12-4 and TRBJ1-2; D remains unclear. This CDR3 contains 15 residues. The ends were cut back, 5 bases at V and 0 bases at J, with 13 bases in the middle.

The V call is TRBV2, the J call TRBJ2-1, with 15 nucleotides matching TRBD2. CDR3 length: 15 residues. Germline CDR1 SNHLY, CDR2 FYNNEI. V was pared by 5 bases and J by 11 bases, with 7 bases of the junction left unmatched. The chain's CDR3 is CASSSRTSGGAQQFF. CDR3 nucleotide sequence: TGTGCCAGCAGTTCACGGACTAGCGGGGGGGCGCAGCAGTTCTTC.

CDR3 loop: CASSPQSVVQYF. CDR3 bases: TGTGCCAGCAGCCCACAAAGCGTTGTGCAGTATTTT. The chain combines TRBV11-2 with TRBJ2-3; D call uncertain. This CDR3 is 12 amino acids long. V dropped 5 bases and J dropped 11 bases, with 14 bases sitting between them. Germline V gives CDR1 SGHAT, CDR2 FQNNGV. Based on the CDR3 plus reference TRBV11-2 and TRBJ2-3, the full variable domain is EAGVAQSPRYKIIEKRQSVAFWCNPISGHATLYWYQQILGQGPKLLIQFQNNGVVDDSQLPKDRFSAERLKGVDSTLKIQPAKLEDSAVYLCASSPQSVVQYFGPGTRLTVL.

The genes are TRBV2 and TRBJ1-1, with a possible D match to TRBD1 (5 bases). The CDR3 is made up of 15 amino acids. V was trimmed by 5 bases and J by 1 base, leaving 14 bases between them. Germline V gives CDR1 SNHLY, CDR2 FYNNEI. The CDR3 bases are TGTGCCAGCAGTACCTCACGACAGACGAACACTGAAGCTTTCTTT. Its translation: CASSTSRQTNTEAFF.

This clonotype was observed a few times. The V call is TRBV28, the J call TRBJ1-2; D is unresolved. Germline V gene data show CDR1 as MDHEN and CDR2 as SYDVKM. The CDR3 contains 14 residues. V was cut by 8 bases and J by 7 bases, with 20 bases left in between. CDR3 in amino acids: CASRPRGSWGGYTF. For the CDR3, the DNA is TGTGCCAGCCGACCCAGAGGGTCATGGGGTGGCTACACCTTC.

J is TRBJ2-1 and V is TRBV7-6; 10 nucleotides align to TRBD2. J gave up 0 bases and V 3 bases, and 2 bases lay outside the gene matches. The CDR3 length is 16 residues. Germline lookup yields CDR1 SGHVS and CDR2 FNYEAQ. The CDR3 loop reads CASSFPSGSSYNEQFF. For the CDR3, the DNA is TGTGCCAGCAGCTTCCCTAGCGGGAGCTCCTACAATGAGCAGTTCTTC.

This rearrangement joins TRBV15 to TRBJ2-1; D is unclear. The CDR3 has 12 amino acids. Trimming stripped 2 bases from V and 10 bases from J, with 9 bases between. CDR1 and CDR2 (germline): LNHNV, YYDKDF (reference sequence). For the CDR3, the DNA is TGTGCCACCAGCAGATGGACGGAAGAGCAGTTCTTC. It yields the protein CATSRWTEEQFF.

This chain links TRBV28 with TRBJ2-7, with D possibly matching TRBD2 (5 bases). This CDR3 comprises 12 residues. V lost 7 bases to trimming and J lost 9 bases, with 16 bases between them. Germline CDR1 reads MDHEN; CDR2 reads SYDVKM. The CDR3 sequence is CASNRWQAGQYF. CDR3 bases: TGTGCCAGCAACCGATGGCAGGCGGGGCAGTACTTC.

CDR3 amino acids: CASSSGHEQYF. The DNA for the CDR3 is TGCGCCAGCAGCTCGGGGCACGAGCAGTACTTC. V usage is TRBV5-1 and J usage is TRBJ2-7; TRBD1 or TRBD2 may be the D gene (5 bases each). Germline V gene sequence: CDR1 SGHRS, CDR2 YFSETQ. The CDR3 loop spans 11 amino acids. V lost 3 bases and J lost 5, with 6 bases in between.

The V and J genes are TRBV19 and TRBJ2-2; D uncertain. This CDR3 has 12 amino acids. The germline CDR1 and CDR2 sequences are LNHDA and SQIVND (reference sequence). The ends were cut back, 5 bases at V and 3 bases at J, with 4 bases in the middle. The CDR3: CASSEDTGELFF. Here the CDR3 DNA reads TGTGCCAGTAGTGAGGACACCGGGGAGCTGTTTTTT.

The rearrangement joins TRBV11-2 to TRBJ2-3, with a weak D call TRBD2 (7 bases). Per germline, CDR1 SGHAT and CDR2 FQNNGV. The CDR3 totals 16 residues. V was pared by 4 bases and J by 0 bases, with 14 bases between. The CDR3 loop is CASSSRGALSTDTQYF. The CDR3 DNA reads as TGTGCCAGCAGCTCCCGGGGGGCCCTTAGCACAGATACGCAGTATTTT. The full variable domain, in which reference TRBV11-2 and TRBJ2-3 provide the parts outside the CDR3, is EAGVAQSPRYKIIEKRQSVAFWCNPISGHATLYWYQQILGQGPKLLIQFQNNGVVDDSQLPKDRFSAERLKGVDSTLKIQPAKLEDSAVYLCASSSRGALSTDTQYFGPGTRLTVL.

CDR3 DNA: TGTGCCAGCAGCGGAGGACAGGTGAACACCGGGGAGCTGTTTTTT. Its protein is CASSGGQVNTGELFF. V usage is TRBV11-1 and J usage is TRBJ2-2; 7 nucleotides align to TRBD1. The CDR3 loop spans 15 amino acids. In germline, CDR1 is SGHAT, CDR2 FQDESV (reference sequence). Germline trimming cut 5 bases from V and 1 base from J; bases unmatched to any gene: 4.

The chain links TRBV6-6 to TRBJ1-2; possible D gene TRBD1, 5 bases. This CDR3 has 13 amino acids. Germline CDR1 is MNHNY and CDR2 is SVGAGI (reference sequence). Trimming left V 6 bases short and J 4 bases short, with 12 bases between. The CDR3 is CASRDRRGYGYTF. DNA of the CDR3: TGTGCCAGCAGGGATCGTAGGGGCTATGGCTACACCTTC.

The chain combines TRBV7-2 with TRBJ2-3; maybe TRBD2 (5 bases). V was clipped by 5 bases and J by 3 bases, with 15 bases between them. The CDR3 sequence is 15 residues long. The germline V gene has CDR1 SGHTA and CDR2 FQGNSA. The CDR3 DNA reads TGTGCCAGCAGCCCCCCCGGGGTGGGAACAGATACGCAGTATTTT. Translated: CASSPPGVGTDTQYF.

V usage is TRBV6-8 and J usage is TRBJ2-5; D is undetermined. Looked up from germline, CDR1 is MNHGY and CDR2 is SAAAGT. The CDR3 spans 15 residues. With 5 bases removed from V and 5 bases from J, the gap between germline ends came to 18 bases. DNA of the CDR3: TGTGCCAGCAGTCCTACCCTGGCCATCCCGGAGACCCAGTACTTC. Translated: CASSPTLAIPETQYF.

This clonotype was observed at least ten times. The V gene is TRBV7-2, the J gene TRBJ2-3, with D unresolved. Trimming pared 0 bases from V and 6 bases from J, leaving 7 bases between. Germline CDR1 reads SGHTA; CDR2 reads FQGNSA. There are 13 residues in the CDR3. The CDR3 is CASSLAGRDTQYF. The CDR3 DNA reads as TGTGCCAGCAGCTTAGCGGGAAGGGATACGCAGTATTTT.

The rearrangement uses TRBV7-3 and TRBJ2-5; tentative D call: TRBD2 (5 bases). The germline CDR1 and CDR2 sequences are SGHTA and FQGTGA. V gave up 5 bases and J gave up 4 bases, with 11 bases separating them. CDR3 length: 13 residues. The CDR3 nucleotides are TGTGCCAGCAGCGGTGAGGGCCGAGAGACCCAGTACTTC. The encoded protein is CASSGEGRETQYF.

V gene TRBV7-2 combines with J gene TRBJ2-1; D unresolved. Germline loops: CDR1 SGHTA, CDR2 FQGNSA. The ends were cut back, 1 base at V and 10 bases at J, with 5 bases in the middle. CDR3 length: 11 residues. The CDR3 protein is CASSLGWEQFF. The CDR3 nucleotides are TGTGCCAGCAGCTTAGGATGGGAGCAGTTCTTC.

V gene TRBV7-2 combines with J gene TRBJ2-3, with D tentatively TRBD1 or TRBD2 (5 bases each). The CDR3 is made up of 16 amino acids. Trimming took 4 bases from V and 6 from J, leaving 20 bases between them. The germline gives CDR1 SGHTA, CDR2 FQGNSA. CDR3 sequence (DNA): TGTGCCAGCAGCTCCCGTGGGACGGGCCGCCCGGATACGCAGTATTTT. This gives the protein CASSSRGTGRPDTQYF.

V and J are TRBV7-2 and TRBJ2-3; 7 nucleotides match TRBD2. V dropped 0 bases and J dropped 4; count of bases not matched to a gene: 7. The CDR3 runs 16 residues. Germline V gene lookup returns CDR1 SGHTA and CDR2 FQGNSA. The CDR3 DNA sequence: TGTGCCAGCAGCTTAGCGGGGGGGGGGGTTGCAGATACGCAGTATTTT. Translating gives CASSLAGGGVADTQYF.

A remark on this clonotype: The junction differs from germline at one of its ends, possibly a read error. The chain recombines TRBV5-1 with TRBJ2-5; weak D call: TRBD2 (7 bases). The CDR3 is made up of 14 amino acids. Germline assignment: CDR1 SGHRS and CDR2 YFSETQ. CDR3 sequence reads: CATSPGGTWETQYF. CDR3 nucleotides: TGCGCCACCAGCCCGGGGGGCACATGGGAGACCCAGTACTTC.

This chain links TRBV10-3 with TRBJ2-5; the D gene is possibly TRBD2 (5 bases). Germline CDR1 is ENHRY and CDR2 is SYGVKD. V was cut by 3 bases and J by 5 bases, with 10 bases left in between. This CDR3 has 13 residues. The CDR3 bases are TGTGCCATCAGTGAACCGGAGGTGGAGACCCAGTACTTC. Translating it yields CAISEPEVETQYF.

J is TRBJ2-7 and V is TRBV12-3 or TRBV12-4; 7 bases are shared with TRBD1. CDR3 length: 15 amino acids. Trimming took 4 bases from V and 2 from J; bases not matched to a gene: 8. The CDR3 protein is CASSSTRTGTYEQYF. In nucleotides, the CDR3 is TGTGCCAGCAGTTCGACCAGGACAGGAACCTACGAGCAGTACTTC.

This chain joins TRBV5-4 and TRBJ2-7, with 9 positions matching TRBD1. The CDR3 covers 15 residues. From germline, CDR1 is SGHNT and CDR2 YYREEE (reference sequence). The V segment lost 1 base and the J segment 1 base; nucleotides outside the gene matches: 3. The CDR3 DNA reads TGTGCCAGCAGCTTGACAGGGGGCGCGTCCTACGAGCAGTACTTC. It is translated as CASSLTGGASYEQYF.

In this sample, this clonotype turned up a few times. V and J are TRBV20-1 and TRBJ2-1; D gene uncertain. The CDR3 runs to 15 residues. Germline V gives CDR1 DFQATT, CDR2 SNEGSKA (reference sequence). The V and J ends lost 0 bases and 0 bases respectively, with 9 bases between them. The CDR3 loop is CSARDPGHSYNEQFF. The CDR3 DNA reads TGCAGTGCTAGAGATCCGGGCCACTCCTACAATGAGCAGTTCTTC.